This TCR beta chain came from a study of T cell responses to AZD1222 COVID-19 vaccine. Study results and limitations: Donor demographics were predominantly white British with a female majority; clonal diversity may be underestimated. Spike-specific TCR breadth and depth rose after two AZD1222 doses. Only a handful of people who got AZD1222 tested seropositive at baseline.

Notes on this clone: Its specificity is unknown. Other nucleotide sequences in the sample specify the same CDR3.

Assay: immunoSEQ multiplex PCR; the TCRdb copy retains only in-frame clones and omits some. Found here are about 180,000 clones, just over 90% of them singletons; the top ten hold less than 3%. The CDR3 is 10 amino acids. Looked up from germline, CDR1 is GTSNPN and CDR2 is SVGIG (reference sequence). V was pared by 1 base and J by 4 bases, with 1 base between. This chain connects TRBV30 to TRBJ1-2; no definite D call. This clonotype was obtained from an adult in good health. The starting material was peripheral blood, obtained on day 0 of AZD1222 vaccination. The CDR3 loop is CAWSGYGYTF. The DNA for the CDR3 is TGTGCCTGGAGTGGCTATGGCTACACCTTC.